The 7 T cell receptor beta chains reported below all come from one sample, sequenced in a study of siplizumab effects on memory and regulatory T cells. TCRdb keeps only in-frame clones here, not all; method: immunoSEQ multiplex PCR. The repertoire holds about 120,000 clones, with approximately 92% as singletons. The sequencing input was non-Treg CD4+ T cells sorted from blood. The receptors originated from a human donor in good health.

This clone was counted a single time. This chain uses TRBV5-4 with TRBJ1-2; D might be TRBD1 (5 bases). The V gene's germline CDR1 is SGHNT and CDR2 YYREEE (reference sequence). Trimming stripped 2 bases from V and 8 bases from J, with 16 bases between. There are 14 residues in the CDR3. CDR3 sequence: CASSFPGTMGGYTF. CDR3 nucleotides: TGTGCCAGCAGCTTCCCCGGGACGATGGGAGGCTACACCTTC. Full variable domain (outside the CDR3, taken from reference TRBV5-4 and TRBJ1-2): ETGVTQSPTHLIKTRGQQVTLRCSSQSGHNTVSWYQQALGQGPQFIFQYYREEENGRGNFPPRFSGLQFPNYSSELNVNALELDDSALYLCASSFPGTMGGYTFGSGTRLTVV.

This chain links TRBV27 with TRBJ2-5, with TRBD2 identical over 14 bases. The germline gives CDR1 MNHEY, CDR2 SMNVEV (reference sequence). With V trimmed by 5 bases and J by 7 bases, 6 bases remained unmatched. This CDR3 is 15 amino acids long. The CDR3 nucleotides read TGTGCCAGCAGTAGGACTAGCGGGGGGTTGGTGACCCAGTACTTC. This sequence encodes CASSRTSGGLVTQYF.

The chain has TRBV6-1 and TRBJ1-1; perhaps TRBD1 as D (5 bases). Germline-derived CDR1 and CDR2 are MNHNS and SASEGT. Trimming pared 6 bases from V and 3 bases from J, leaving 5 bases between. This CDR3 is 11 amino acids long. The CDR3 spells CASSRDTEAFF. DNA for the CDR3: TGTGCCAGCAGCAGGGACACTGAAGCTTTCTTT.

The chain recombines TRBV29-1 with TRBJ1-2; D possibly corresponds to TRBD1 (6 bases). Trimming pared 0 bases from V and 4 bases from J, leaving 12 bases between. CDR1 is SQVTM, CDR2 ANQGSEA, per germline. The CDR3 consists of 14 residues. CDR3 region: CSVEDLDRSYGYTF. CDR3 nucleotides: TGCAGCGTTGAAGATCTTGACAGGTCCTATGGCTACACCTTC.

The rearrangement joins TRBV7-9 to TRBJ1-3; D not certain. Germline CDR1 reads SEHNR; CDR2 reads FQNEAQ (reference sequence). The CDR3 runs to 14 residues. Trimming cost V 1 base and J 0 bases, with 4 bases left between them. The CDR3 bases are TGTGCCAGCAGCTTAGAATACTCTGGAAACACCATATATTTT. It translates to CASSLEYSGNTIYF.

V is TRBV25-1 and J is TRBJ2-2; D is possibly TRBD2 (7 bases). Looked up from germline, CDR1 is MGHDK and CDR2 is SYGVNS. This CDR3 comprises 15 residues. Trimming took off 2 bases at V and 5 bases at J, with 12 bases between the two ends. The CDR3 protein is CASSERGALTGELFF. CDR3 bases: TGTGCCAGCAGTGAACGGGGGGCCTTGACCGGGGAGCTGTTTTTT.

The genes are TRBV5-1 and TRBJ1-4; the D is unclear. Germline CDR1 reads SGHRS; CDR2 reads YFSETQ. This CDR3 is 13 amino acids long. V lost 7 bases, J lost 0 bases, and 7 bases lay in between. CDR3: CASATTTNEKLFF. CDR3 nucleotide sequence: TGCGCCAGCGCGACAACAACTAATGAAAAACTGTTTTTT.